The 29 T cell receptor beta chains below all came from one sample that was sequenced in a study of blood T cell repertoires in COVID-19. Measured with immunoSEQ multiplex PCR; TCRdb has only the in-frame clones, and not every one. The repertoire consists of a few hundred thousand clones, with approximately 86% occurring once and the leading ten covering 0.75% to 1%. Specimen: PBMCs or T cells enriched from blood (not recorded which). These TCRs come from a woman in her twenties or thirties who had recovered from COVID-19.

The gene calls are TRBV21-1 and TRBJ1-5; the D call TRBD1 from the table was never checked on the DNA. TRBV21-1 is given as a pseudogene. This CDR3 comprises 16 residues. CDR3 amino acids: CASSTRQGYSNQPQHF. The CDR3 bases are TGTGCCAGCAGCACCCGACAGGGGTATAGCAATCAGCCCCAGCATTTT.

V is TRBV7-3 and J is TRBJ1-6, with D unresolved. The V gene lost 4 bases and the J gene lost 7 bases, with 5 bases spanning the gap. This CDR3 contains 12 residues. Germline CDR1 and CDR2: SGHTA and FQGTGA. DNA of the CDR3: TGTGCCAGCAGCTCGACAAATTCACCCCTCCACTTT. This gives the protein CASSSTNSPLHF.

The chain has TRBV6-1 and TRBJ2-5, with 9 bases matching TRBD2. The CDR3 is 21 amino acids. V lost 0 bases to trimming and J lost 3 bases; unmatched junction nucleotides: 20. Germline V gene lookup returns CDR1 MNHNS and CDR2 SASEGT. DNA of the CDR3: TGTGCCAGCAGTGAAGCCGCGCGGCTTGCGGCGGGAGGGCCCTCGAAAGAGACCCAGTACTTC. Residues: CASSEAARLAAGGPSKETQYF.

V and J are TRBV7-2 and TRBJ2-1; the match to TRBD1 covers 9 bases. Per germline, CDR1 SGHTA and CDR2 FQGNSA. With V trimmed by 5 bases and J by 5 bases, 10 bases remained unmatched. CDR3 length equals 16 residues. For the CDR3, the DNA is TGTGCCAGCAGCCCGAGTATGGGGACAGGGAACAATGAGCAGTTCTTC. Translation gives CASSPSMGTGNNEQFF. Based on the CDR3 plus reference TRBV7-2 and TRBJ2-1, the full variable domain is GAGVSQSPSNKVTEKGKDVELRCDPISGHTALYWYRQSLGQGLEFLIYFQGNSAPDKSGLPSDRFSAERTGGSVSTLTIQRTQQEDSAVYLCASSPSMGTGNNEQFFGPGTRLTVL.

The chain carries TRBV2 and TRBJ2-7, with 8 bases fitting TRBD1. Germline trimming cut 7 bases from V and 7 bases from J; bases unmatched to any gene: 18. The CDR3 runs 16 residues. Looked up from germline, CDR1 is SNHLY and CDR2 is FYNNEI. The CDR3 nucleotides read TGTGCCAGCAAAACGAAACGGACAGGGTATAGGGGTGAGCAGTACTTC. This encodes CASKTKRTGYRGEQYF.

The chain links TRBV11-2 to TRBJ2-7; 9 nucleotides match TRBD1. Germline V CDR1 and CDR2: SGHAT, FQNNGV. The CDR3 covers 16 residues. V trimming: 7 bases; J trimming: 0 bases; junction bases outside the gene matches: 10. CDR3 amino acids: CASTTGTGTGSYEQYF. CDR3 sequence (DNA): TGTGCCAGCACCACTGGGACAGGGACGGGCTCCTACGAGCAGTACTTC.

CDR3 nucleotide sequence: TGCGCCAGCAGCCAAGGGTATACAGGGGCAGCTAACTATGGCTACACCTTC. It is translated as CASSQGYTGAANYGYTF. V is TRBV4-3 and J is TRBJ1-2; TRBD1 matches at 7 bases. The ends lost 1 base at V and 0 bases at J; junction bases unmatched: 8. The CDR3 totals 17 residues. The germline CDR1 and CDR2 sequences are LGHNA and YSLEER.

The chain carries TRBV5-1 and TRBJ1-1, with a tentative D call TRBD1 (6 bases). V shed 4 bases and J shed 3 bases, with 13 bases lying between them. This CDR3 has 14 amino acids. From germline, CDR1 is SGHRS and CDR2 YFSETQ. CDR3 DNA sequence: TGCGCCAGCAGCCGCAGACAGGTCGACACTGAAGCTTTCTTT. Translating it yields CASSRRQVDTEAFF.

V usage is TRBV28 and J usage is TRBJ1-5; D may be TRBD1 (6 bases). This CDR3 is built from 16 residues. Germline-derived CDR1 and CDR2 are MDHEN and SYDVKM. V was clipped by 2 bases and J by 0 bases, with 11 bases between them. The CDR3 loop reads CASSLKGGYSNQPQHF. In DNA form, the CDR3 reads TGTGCCAGCAGTTTAAAGGGGGGGTATAGCAATCAGCCCCAGCATTTT.

The V gene is TRBV29-1, the J gene TRBJ2-7, with D possibly TRBD2 on 5 matching bases. Trimming removed 0 bases at V and 4 bases at J, with 16 bases between. The CDR3 is 15 amino acids. CDR1 SQVTM and CDR2 ANQGSEA come from the germline V gene. CDR3: CSVEDRTRSRYEQYF. In DNA, the CDR3 is TGCAGCGTTGAAGATCGGACTCGATCACGGTACGAGCAGTACTTC.

V is TRBV9 and J is TRBJ2-5; the D gene is possibly TRBD1 (7 bases). The CDR3 sequence is 16 residues long. V was shortened by 0 bases and J by 5 bases, with 17 bases between the two germline ends. CDR1 and CDR2 from the germline V gene are SGDLS and YYNGEE. In DNA, the CDR3 is TGTGCCAGCAGCGTAGAAGGAGGGGGCGGGGAGGAGACCCAGTACTTC. Amino acid sequence: CASSVEGGGGEETQYF.

As for this clone: The same CDR3 arises from other DNA sequences in this sample as well. This chain uses TRBV18 with TRBJ2-7; D is uncertain. CDR3 length equals 12 residues. CDR1 and CDR2 from the germline V gene are KGHSH and LQKENI. V gave up 2 bases and J gave up 3 bases, with 5 bases separating them. The CDR3 DNA follows: TGTGCCAGCTCACCAGATAGCTACGAGCAGTACTTC. Protein sequence: CASSPDSYEQYF.

The chain carries TRBV5-1 and TRBJ2-7; the match to TRBD2 covers 9 bases. CDR3 length equals 16 residues. Germline values: CDR1 SGHRS, CDR2 YFSETQ. The V segment lost 4 bases and the J segment 3 bases; nucleotides outside the gene matches: 11. CDR3 region: CASSERTSVDYYEQYF. Here the CDR3 DNA reads TGCGCCAGCAGCGAGCGGACTAGCGTGGATTACTACGAGCAGTACTTC.

The rearrangement uses TRBV3-1 (or the pseudogene TRBV3-2) and TRBJ2-1; the D gene is possibly TRBD1 (6 bases). Germline values: CDR1 LGHDT, CDR2 YNNKEL (reference sequence). The V end lost 5 bases, the J end lost 5 bases, and 10 bases lay between the germline ends. This CDR3 has 13 amino acids. CDR3 protein: CASSDTGNNEQFF. CDR3 nucleotides: TGTGCCAGCAGCGACACAGGGAACAATGAGCAGTTCTTC.

The V and J genes are TRBV7-3 and TRBJ2-7, with a weak D call TRBD2 (6 bases). The germline CDR1 and CDR2 sequences are SGHTA and FQGTGA. V lost 1 base, J lost 2 bases, and 12 bases lay in between. CDR3 length: 15 residues. The CDR3 loop is CASSLMGGSPYEQYF. The CDR3 bases are TGTGCCAGCAGCTTAATGGGGGGATCTCCCTACGAGCAGTACTTC.

This chain links TRBV27 with TRBJ1-1, with D perhaps matching TRBD1 (5 bases). Germline V CDR1 and CDR2: MNHEY, SMNVEV (reference sequence). The V end was cut by 0 bases, the J end by 2 bases, with 13 bases between. CDR3 length: 16 residues. CDR3 residues: CASSLSGNRFNTEAFF. DNA of the CDR3: TGTGCCAGCAGTTTATCGGGGAACAGGTTTAACACTGAAGCTTTCTTT.

Written as DNA, the CDR3 is TGTGCCACCAGTGACCCACAGGGCGGCTCCTACAATGAGCAGTTCTTC. Residues: CATSDPQGGSYNEQFF. The J gene is TRBJ2-1, the V gene TRBV24-1, with D possibly being TRBD1 (6 bases). Deletions cut 4 bases from V and 0 bases from J, with 12 bases between. This CDR3 contains 16 residues. From germline, CDR1 is KGHDR and CDR2 SFDVKD.

V and J are TRBV2 and TRBJ1-5; D unclear. Germline V gene data show CDR1 as SNHLY and CDR2 as FYNNEI. The CDR3 loop spans 14 amino acids. Trimming shortened V by 8 bases and J by 4 bases, and 15 bases separated the two germline ends. This CDR3 reads CASQELGPNQPQHF. The CDR3 DNA is TGTGCCAGCCAAGAACTAGGGCCGAATCAGCCCCAGCATTTT.

The chain is built from TRBV18 and TRBJ1-4; the D gene is possibly TRBD1 (5 bases). From germline, CDR1 is KGHSH and CDR2 LQKENI. This CDR3 comprises 16 residues. The ends were cut back, 3 bases at V and 8 bases at J, with 19 bases in the middle. In DNA form, the CDR3 reads TGTGCCAGCTCACCGCGAGACAGCCTCGGTTTAGAAAAACTGTTTTTT. Amino acid sequence: CASSPRDSLGLEKLFF.

The gene calls are TRBV19 and TRBJ1-2; D is unclear. The CDR3 is made up of 14 amino acids. V lost 5 bases to trimming and J lost 3 bases, with 13 bases between them. Germline values: CDR1 LNHDA, CDR2 SQIVND (reference sequence). CDR3 residues: CASSRPAPDYGYTF. For the CDR3, the DNA is TGTGCCAGTAGTCGCCCCGCGCCTGACTATGGCTACACCTTC.

The rearrangement uses TRBV10-3 and TRBJ2-3; 11 nucleotides align to TRBD2. The V segment lost 4 bases and the J segment 0 bases; nucleotides outside the gene matches: 3. The CDR3 covers 16 residues. Germline values: CDR1 ENHRY, CDR2 SYGVKD. The DNA of the CDR3 is TGTGCCATCAGTGCTGTAGCGGGGGGGAGCACAGATACGCAGTATTTT. Translated: CAISAVAGGSTDTQYF.

V usage is TRBV27 and J usage is TRBJ1-2, with 9 bases that match TRBD1. Germline loops: CDR1 MNHEY, CDR2 SMNVEV (reference sequence). This CDR3 contains 15 residues. The junction had 12 bases not matched to a gene; V was cut back by 5 bases and J by 8 bases. The CDR3 spells CASSRGGTGIRGYTF. In DNA form, the CDR3 reads TGTGCCAGCAGTCGAGGGGGGACAGGGATACGGGGCTACACCTTC.

The chain joins TRBV7-2 to TRBJ2-3; 11 bases are shared with TRBD2. The CDR3 consists of 16 residues. The germline V gene has CDR1 SGHTA and CDR2 FQGNSA. V dropped 1 base and J dropped 2; count of bases not matched to a gene: 2. The CDR3 reads CASSLVAGGVTDTQYF. The CDR3, as DNA: TGTGCCAGCAGCTTAGTAGCGGGGGGGGTCACAGATACGCAGTATTTT.

This chain connects TRBV13 to TRBJ2-3; 7 nucleotides line up with TRBD1. CDR3 size: 16 residues. Germline CDR1 reads PRHDT; CDR2 reads FYEKMQ (reference sequence). Unmatched junction bases numbered 8, after V lost 5 bases and J lost 0 bases. CDR3 protein: CASSPTTGISTDTQYF. The CDR3 nucleotides are TGTGCCAGCAGCCCCACGACAGGGATAAGCACAGATACGCAGTATTTT.

The genes are TRBV5-1 and TRBJ2-4; 9 bases agree with TRBD2. V lost 0 bases, J lost 8 bases, and 6 bases stayed unmatched. CDR1 is SGHRS and CDR2 is YFSETQ in the germline V gene. The CDR3 is 15 amino acids. In nucleotides, the CDR3 is TGCGCCAGCAGCTTGGATGGCGGGGGGGCCTACATTCAGTACTTC. It specifies CASSLDGGGAYIQYF.

The gene calls are TRBV7-9 and TRBJ1-4, with 9 bases fitting TRBD1. The CDR3 is 14 amino acids. V lost 4 bases and J lost 7; bases outside the gene matches: 4. CDR1 SEHNR and CDR2 FQNEAQ come from the germline V gene (reference sequence). This CDR3 reads CASSWDRVAEKLFF. DNA of the CDR3: TGTGCCAGCAGCTGGGACAGGGTTGCTGAAAAACTGTTTTTT. Full variable domain (outside the CDR3, taken from reference TRBV7-9 and TRBJ1-4): DTGVSQNPRHKITKRGQNVTFRCDPISEHNRLYWYRQTLGQGPEFLTYFQNEAQLEKSRLLSDRFSAERPKGSFSTLEIQRTEQGDSAMYLCASSWDRVAEKLFFGSGTQLSVL.

The chain links TRBV7-9 to TRBJ1-1; D possibly corresponds to TRBD1 (6 bases). Germline CDR1 and CDR2: SEHNR and FQNEAQ (reference sequence). There are 14 residues in the CDR3. Trimming shortened V by 5 bases and J by 3 bases, and 13 bases separated the two germline ends. For the CDR3, the DNA is TGTGCCAGCAGCCAAAAGCAGGGGTACACTGAAGCTTTCTTT. It encodes CASSQKQGYTEAFF.

The J gene is TRBJ2-7, the V gene TRBV5-1; TRBD2 matches 9 bases. CDR1 SGHRS and CDR2 YFSETQ come from the germline V gene. CDR3 size: 14 residues. The V and J ends lost 0 bases and 2 bases, in that order; junction bases with no gene match: 0. CDR3 in DNA: TGCGCCAGCAGCTTGGTAGCGGGAGCCTACGAGCAGTACTTC. It codes for CASSLVAGAYEQYF.

Only a few counts were recorded for this clone. V is TRBV6-2 or TRBV6-3 and J is TRBJ2-7; the match to TRBD2 covers 8 bases. This CDR3 contains 15 residues. V trimming: 4 bases; J trimming: 4 bases; junction bases outside the gene matches: 9. Germline V gives CDR1 MNHEY, CDR2 SVGEGT. This CDR3 is CASSSPAGASYEQYF. The DNA for the CDR3 is TGTGCCAGCAGTTCACCAGCGGGAGCATCGTACGAGCAGTACTTC.